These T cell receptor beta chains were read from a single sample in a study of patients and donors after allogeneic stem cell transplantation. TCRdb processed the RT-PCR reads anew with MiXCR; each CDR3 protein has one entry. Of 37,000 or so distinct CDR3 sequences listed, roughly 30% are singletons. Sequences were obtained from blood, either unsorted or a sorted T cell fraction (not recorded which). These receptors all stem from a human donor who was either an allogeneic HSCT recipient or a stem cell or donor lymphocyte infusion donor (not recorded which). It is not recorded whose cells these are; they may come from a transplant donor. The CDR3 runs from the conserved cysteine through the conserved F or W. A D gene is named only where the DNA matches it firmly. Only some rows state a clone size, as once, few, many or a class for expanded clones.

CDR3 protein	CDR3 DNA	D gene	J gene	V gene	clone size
CASTDWGHGYTF	TGTGCCAGCACCGACTGGGGGCACGGCTACACCTTC	NA	TRBJ1-2	TRBV2	NA
CSARSRGMKGFF	TGCAGTGCTAGATCCCGCGGGATGAAGGGTTTCTTT	NA	TRBJ1-1	TRBV20-1	many
CASSSQAGEVEQFF	TGTGCCAGCAGCTCTCAAGCGGGAGAAGTTGAGCAGTTCTTC	TRBD2	TRBJ2-1	TRBV7-3	NA
CARQGNAEAFF	TGTGCCAGACAGGGAAACGCTGAAGCTTTCTTT	NA	TRBJ1-1	TRBV2	NA
CASRFAGGNTDTQYF	TGTGCCAGCAGATTTGCGGGAGGAAACACAGATACGCAGTATTTT	TRBD2	TRBJ2-3	TRBV7-3	NA
CATSDRRSTGRGEQFF	TGTGCCACCAGTGATCGCAGATCCACCGGGAGGGGTGAGCAGTTCTTC	TRBD2	TRBJ2-1	TRBV24-1	few
CASSVRGEQFF	TGTGCCAGCAGCGTTAGAGGCGAGCAGTTCTTC	NA	TRBJ2-1	TRBV9	few
CASSLTHWASATDTQYF	TGTGCCAGCAGCTTAACGCATTGGGCTAGCGCCACAGATACGCAGTATTTT	NA	TRBJ2-3	TRBV7-3	NA
CASSFHGGSGELFF	TGTGCCAGCAGCTTCCATGGCGGGTCCGGGGAGCTGTTTTTT	NA	TRBJ2-2	TRBV7-2	NA
CASSFQDTDTQYF	TGCGCCAGCAGCTTCCAGGACACAGATACGCAGTATTTT	NA	TRBJ2-3	TRBV5-1	NA
CASTKSASYNEQFF	TGTGCCAGCACCAAGAGCGCGTCCTACAATGAGCAGTTCTTC	NA	TRBJ2-1	TRBV27	NA
CASSSQPGQSSYEQYF	TGCGCCAGCAGCTCCCAACCTGGACAGTCCTCCTACGAGCAGTACTTC	NA	TRBJ2-7	TRBV5-1	NA
CASSPSPLAGVSEQFF	TGTGCCAGCAGCCCCTCCCCTTTAGCGGGAGTGAGTGAGCAGTTCTTC	TRBD2	TRBJ2-1	TRBV13	few
CASSLRGTRPEAFF	TGTGCCAGCAGCTTAAGGGGGACACGACCTGAAGCTTTCTTT	NA	TRBJ1-1	TRBV7-2	few
CASNGRTGYSNQPQHF	TGTGCCAGCAATGGAAGGACAGGCTATAGCAATCAGCCCCAGCATTTT	TRBD1	TRBJ1-5	TRBV19	few
CSARRGPYNSPLHF	TGCAGTGCCCGGCGGGGCCCGTATAATTCACCCCTCCACTTT	NA	TRBJ1-6	TRBV20-1	many
CASSHTSGRSEQYF	TGTGCCAGCAGCCATACTAGCGGGAGATCCGAGCAGTACTTC	TRBD2	TRBJ2-7	TRBV9	NA
CASSFSYGEQYF	TGCGCCAGCAGCTTTTCTTACGGCGAGCAGTACTTC	NA	TRBJ2-7	TRBV5-1	once
CASSPRPYSSYNEQFF	TGTGCCAGCAGTCCTAGGCCGTACAGCTCCTACAATGAGCAGTTCTTC	NA	TRBJ2-1	TRBV9	NA
CASSLSAGDRYGYTF	TGTGCCAGCAGTTTATCGGCAGGGGATAGGTATGGCTACACCTTC	NA	TRBJ1-2	TRBV27	NA
CASSFQGLRAYEQYF	TGTGCCAGCAGTTTCCAGGGCCTTAGGGCATACGAGCAGTACTTC	NA	TRBJ2-7	TRBV28	once
CASSQAPGQTYNSPLHF	TGCGCCAGCAGCCAAGCCCCGGGACAGACCTATAATTCACCCCTCCACTTT	TRBD1	TRBJ1-6	TRBV4-1	many
CASSRRDSPYNEQFF	TGTGCCAGCAGTCGCCGGGACTCACCATACAATGAGCAGTTCTTC	NA	TRBJ2-1	TRBV12-3/TRBV12-4	NA
CSVEDMGQGVTEAFF	TGCAGCGTTGAAGATATGGGACAGGGAGTGACTGAAGCTTTCTTT	TRBD1	TRBJ1-1	TRBV29-1	few
CASSFRVTRGDYGYTF	TGTGCCAGCAGTTTCAGGGTCACTCGGGGGGACTATGGCTACACCTTC	NA	TRBJ1-2	TRBV28	NA
CASSLEGETQYF	TGCGCCAGCAGCTTGGAGGGTGAGACCCAGTACTTC	NA	TRBJ2-5	TRBV5-1	NA
CASSQVPGTSNYGYTF	TGCGCCAGCAGCCAAGTCCCCGGGACGTCAAACTATGGCTACACCTTC	NA	TRBJ1-2	TRBV4-3	few
CATRDSSQETQYF	TGTGCCACGAGGGACAGTAGTCAAGAGACCCAGTACTTC	TRBD1	TRBJ2-5	TRBV10-3	few
CASRPQSQPQHF	TGTGCCAGCAGGCCTCAAAGTCAGCCCCAGCATTTT	NA	TRBJ1-5	TRBV28	NA
CASSLSGSNQPQHF	TGTGCCAGCAGTTTAAGCGGGAGCAATCAGCCCCAGCATTTT	NA	TRBJ1-5	TRBV12-3/TRBV12-4	few
CASSLARPLPYNEQFF	TGTGCCAGCAGCTTAGCTCGCCCTCTCCCCTACAATGAGCAGTTCTTC	NA	TRBJ2-1	TRBV7-9	NA
CASSLDTENTEAFF	TGTGCCAGCAGCTTAGATACAGAGAACACTGAAGCTTTCTTT	NA	TRBJ1-1	TRBV7-9	few
CASSDRGGGNQPQHF	TGTGCCAGCAGCGACCGCGGGGGTGGCAATCAGCCCCAGCATTTT	NA	TRBJ1-5	TRBV7-2	few
CSTHQGIRAEAFF	TGCAGTACCCACCAGGGGATTCGGGCTGAAGCTTTCTTT	NA	TRBJ1-1	TRBV20-1	NA
CSVAYLAGGTSTDTQYF	TGCAGCGTTGCTTATCTAGCGGGAGGCACTAGCACAGATACGCAGTATTTT	TRBD2	TRBJ2-3	TRBV29-1	NA
CASSSSDWQETQYF	TGTGCCAGCAGCTCATCTGACTGGCAAGAGACCCAGTACTTC	NA	TRBJ2-5	TRBV7-9	NA
CASSPLGRYNEQFF	TGTGCCAGCAGTCCCCTTGGACGCTACAATGAGCAGTTCTTC	NA	TRBJ2-1	TRBV6-2/TRBV6-3	NA
CASSEFTGGADTQYF	TGCGCCAGCAGTGAGTTTACAGGGGGCGCGGATACGCAGTATTTT	TRBD1	TRBJ2-3	TRBV10-2	few
CSAGETSGNEQYF	TGCAGTGCTGGGGAGACTAGCGGGAACGAGCAGTACTTC	TRBD2	TRBJ2-7	TRBV20-1	NA
CASSYEARVGNTIYF	TGTGCCAGCAGTTACGAAGCCAGGGTTGGAAACACCATATATTTT	NA	TRBJ1-3	TRBV6-5	many
CASSPEAGRMTQYF	TGTGCCAGCTCACCTGAGGCGGGACGGATGACGCAGTATTTT	NA	TRBJ2-3	TRBV18	NA
CASSQDIGQGIQPQHF	TGCGCCAGCAGCCAAGATATTGGACAGGGAATTCAGCCCCAGCATTTT	TRBD1	TRBJ1-5	TRBV4-3	few
CASSESVRLPDTQYF	TGTGCCAGCAGCGAGTCAGTCAGGTTGCCAGATACGCAGTATTTT	NA	TRBJ2-3	TRBV9	NA
CASSITSLSYNEQFF	TGTGCCAGCAGTATAACTAGTCTGAGTTACAATGAGCAGTTCTTC	NA	TRBJ2-1	TRBV7-9	NA
CSVGLANEQFF	TGCAGCGTTGGACTAGCGAATGAGCAGTTCTTC	TRBD2	TRBJ2-1	TRBV29-1	NA
CASTAALEAFF	TGTGCCAGCACGGCGGCCCTAGAAGCTTTCTTT	NA	TRBJ1-1	TRBV2	NA
CSAPDRLTTSGGEQFF	TGCAGTGCCCCAGACAGGCTAACGACTAGCGGGGGTGAGCAGTTCTTC	TRBD2	TRBJ2-1	TRBV20-1	NA
CASSERRQYSNQPQHF	TGTGCCAGCAGTGAAAGGAGGCAGTATAGCAATCAGCCCCAGCATTTT	NA	TRBJ1-5	TRBV25-1	many
CASSLDSGSNQPQHF	TGCGCCAGCAGCCTGGACAGCGGAAGCAATCAGCCCCAGCATTTT	NA	TRBJ1-5	TRBV5-1	many
CASIRTGAYEQYF	TGTGCCAGCATAAGGACAGGGGCCTACGAGCAGTACTTC	TRBD1	TRBJ2-7	TRBV28	NA
CAIARDRDTEAFF	TGTGCCATCGCCCGGGACAGGGACACTGAAGCTTTCTTT	TRBD1	TRBJ1-1	TRBV10-3	NA
CASDAGTGRKTQYF	TGCGCCAGCGATGCCGGGACAGGGAGGAAGACCCAGTACTTC	TRBD1	TRBJ2-5	TRBV5-1	NA
CASNGEGRSHEQYF	TGTGCCAGCAACGGGGAAGGCAGATCGCACGAGCAGTACTTC	NA	TRBJ2-7	TRBV28	few
CASSSSGTGNEKLFF	TGTGCCAGCAGTTCCTCCGGGACAGGGAATGAAAAACTGTTTTTT	TRBD1	TRBJ1-4	TRBV28	few
CASSLTGRATEAFF	TGTGCCAGCAGCTTGACAGGTAGAGCCACTGAAGCTTTCTTT	NA	TRBJ1-1	TRBV27	few